This T cell receptor beta chain originates from a study of glioma-infiltrating T cells after dendritic cell vaccination. Study summary: Samples are from glioblastoma patients in Phase I and II dendritic cell vaccine trials. Dendritic cells derived from monocytes and pulsed with autologous tumor lysate formed the vaccine.

The PCR used 60 V beta and 13 J beta primers. Here immunoSEQ multiplex PCR was the method, and the copy in TCRdb shows in-frame clones only, minus some. Here the sample spans under 130,000 clones, about 90% being singletons. As for time point: after dendritic cell vaccination, including at tumor progression/relapse. None of the glioblastoma patients had an isocitrate dehydrogenase mutation. This receptor was taken from a human donor with glioblastoma. The starting material was blood, obtained after dendritic cell vaccination.

CDR3 sequence (DNA): TGTGCCAGCAGGGGACAGGGGGATAGCAATCAGCCCCAGCATTTT. It codes for CASRGQGDSNQPQHF. The gene calls are TRBV7-9 and TRBJ1-5; 11 bases align to TRBD1. V was clipped by 6 bases and J by 0 bases; unmatched bases: 1. This CDR3 region has 15 residues. From germline, CDR1 is SEHNR and CDR2 FQNEAQ (reference sequence).